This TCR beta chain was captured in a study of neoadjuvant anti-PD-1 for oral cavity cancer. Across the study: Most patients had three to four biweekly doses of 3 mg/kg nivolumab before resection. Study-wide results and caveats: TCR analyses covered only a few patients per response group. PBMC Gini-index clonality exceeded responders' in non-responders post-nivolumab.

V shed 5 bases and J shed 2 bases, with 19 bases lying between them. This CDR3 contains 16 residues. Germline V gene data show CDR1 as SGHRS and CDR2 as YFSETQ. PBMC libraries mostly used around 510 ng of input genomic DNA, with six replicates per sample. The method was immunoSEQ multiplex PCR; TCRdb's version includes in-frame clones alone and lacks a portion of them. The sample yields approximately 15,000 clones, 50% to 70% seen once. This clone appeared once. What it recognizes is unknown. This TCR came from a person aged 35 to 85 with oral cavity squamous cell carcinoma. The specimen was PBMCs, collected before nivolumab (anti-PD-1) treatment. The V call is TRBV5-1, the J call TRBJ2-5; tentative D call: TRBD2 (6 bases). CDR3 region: CASRIPVSSGQETQYF. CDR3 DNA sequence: TGCGCCAGCAGAATCCCCGTTAGTAGCGGTCAAGAGACCCAGTACTTC.